The 3 T cell receptor beta chains below come from one sample, sequenced in a study of cytomegalovirus exposure and HLA in healthy donors. PCR amplification relied on 60 Vbeta primers (plus 13 Jbeta primers). The assay was immunoSEQ multiplex PCR, and TCRdb's table has in-frame clones only and misses some. The top ten hold around 2.1% of the sample, which has around 280,000 clones, roughly 89% seen once. The sample consisted of PBMCs. These TCRs come from a woman aged 18-35 years in good health and CMV-seronegative.

This chain connects TRBV18 to TRBJ1-4; D call uncertain. V was cut by 3 bases and J by 0 bases, with 5 bases left in between. Germline CDR1 KGHSH, CDR2 LQKENI. This CDR3 comprises 14 residues. The DNA for the CDR3 is TGTGCCAGCTCACCTTCTGCAACTAATGAAAAACTGTTTTTT. This gives the protein CASSPSATNEKLFF. The complete variable domain, with remaining parts taken from reference TRBV18 and TRBJ1-4, reads NAGVMQNPRHLVRRRGQEARLRCSPMKGHSHVYWYRQLPEEGLKFMVYLQKENIIDESGMPKERFSAEFPKEGPSILRIQQVVRGDSAAYFCASSPSATNEKLFFGSGTQLSVL.

The chain combines TRBV10-2 with TRBJ1-6; no reliable D call. The V gene's germline CDR1 is WSHSY and CDR2 SAAADI. V lost 5 bases, J lost 0 bases, and 5 bases lay in between. The length of the CDR3 is 14 residues. DNA for the CDR3: TGCGCCAGCAGTCTGAGCTCCTATAATTCACCCCTCCACTTT. It yields the protein CASSLSSYNSPLHF.

This clone showed up just a few times. V and J are TRBV29-1 and TRBJ2-1; D perhaps matches TRBD2 (6 bases). The ends were cut back, 2 bases at V and 5 bases at J, with 22 bases in the middle. The CDR3 covers 17 residues. From germline, CDR1 is SQVTM and CDR2 ANQGSEA. CDR3: CSVETRFGGSVDNEQFF. In DNA, the CDR3 is TGCAGCGTTGAAACCCGTTTTGGGGGGTCCGTGGACAATGAGCAGTTCTTC.